The 15 T cell receptor beta chains below come from one sample, sequenced in a study of T-cell reconstitution after alpha-beta-depleted transplantation in children. For TCRbeta, the library was prepared with unique molecular identifiers. TCRdb independently ran MiXCR on the PCR reads; one entry per CDR3 protein. The repertoire holds approximately 120,000 distinct CDR3 sequences, with about 9.6% as singletons. Sequenced here: PBMCs, mostly from graft donor cells, sampled 180 days after TCRalphabeta/CD19-depleted stem cell transplant. These receptors were obtained from a girl under two years old who had a stem cell transplant for combined immunodeficiency, so the T cells may come from the graft donor.

The genes are TRBV7-3 and TRBJ2-1, with 8 bases identical to TRBD2. V lost 1 base to trimming and J lost 5 bases; unmatched junction nucleotides: 4. CDR1 SGHTA and CDR2 FQGTGA come from the germline V gene. The CDR3 loop spans 15 amino acids. In nucleotides, the CDR3 is TGTGCCAGCAGCTTAAGAGCGGGAGCGGACAATGAGCAGTTCTTC. It specifies CASSLRAGADNEQFF.

J is TRBJ1-5 and V is TRBV30; weak D call: TRBD1 (6 bases). CDR3 length: 14 amino acids. Trimming shortened V by 0 bases and J by 5 bases, and 11 bases separated the two germline ends. Germline V gives CDR1 GTSNPN, CDR2 SVGIG (reference sequence). The CDR3 reads CAWSVLGAHQPQHF. The CDR3 DNA reads as TGTGCCTGGAGTGTACTGGGGGCCCATCAGCCCCAGCATTTT.

This clonotype was counted a few times. The J gene is TRBJ2-2, the V gene TRBV7-2; a weak D match, TRBD1 (5 bases). The CDR3 is 16 amino acids. The germline V gene has CDR1 SGHTA and CDR2 FQGNSA. Trimming took 2 bases from V and 5 from J, leaving 15 bases between them. The chain's CDR3 is CASSLSLGRRTGELFF. CDR3 DNA: TGTGCCAGCAGCTTAAGTCTGGGGCGCCGGACCGGGGAGCTGTTTTTT.

The chain employs TRBV7-2 and TRBJ2-3; D unclear. The V gene lost 1 base and the J gene lost 1 base, with 9 bases spanning the gap. The CDR3 is 15 amino acids. Germline V gives CDR1 SGHTA, CDR2 FQGNSA. This CDR3 reads CASSLEWSGTDTQYF. In DNA form, the CDR3 reads TGTGCCAGCAGCTTAGAGTGGAGCGGCACAGATACGCAGTATTTT.

In this sample, this clonotype turned up a few times. V gene TRBV20-1 combines with J gene TRBJ2-1; the match to TRBD2 covers 10 bases. J lost 7 bases, V lost 1 base, and 7 bases had no gene match. The V gene's germline CDR1 is DFQATT and CDR2 SNEGSKA (reference sequence). The CDR3 contains 15 residues. This CDR3 reads CSARVEGLALNEQFF. CDR3 coding DNA: TGCAGTGCTAGAGTGGAGGGACTAGCGCTGAATGAGCAGTTCTTC.

The J gene is TRBJ2-5, the V gene TRBV12-3 or TRBV12-4; 11 nucleotides match TRBD2. The CDR3 is made up of 15 amino acids. Trimming cost V 3 bases and J 10 bases; bases outside gene matches: 10. The CDR3, as DNA: TGTGCCAGCAGTTTCGTGACTAGCGGGGCCAAGGTCCAGTACTTC. As protein: CASSFVTSGAKVQYF.

This clonotype was recorded at least ten times. The chain has TRBV20-1 and TRBJ1-1; D ambiguous. Germline loops: CDR1 DFQATT, CDR2 SNEGSKA (reference sequence). The CDR3 totals 13 residues. Trimming left V 2 bases short and J 3 bases short, with 10 bases between. In nucleotides, the CDR3 is TGCAGTGCTAGACAGGATGGGGACACTGAAGCTTTCTTT. Translating it yields CSARQDGDTEAFF.

This chain connects TRBV20-1 to TRBJ2-7, with 7 nucleotides matching TRBD2. Germline CDR1 reads DFQATT; CDR2 reads SNEGSKA (reference sequence). Trimming took 7 bases from V and 2 from J; bases not matched to a gene: 8. The CDR3 runs 13 residues. CDR3 protein: CSGILADTYEQYF. In DNA, the CDR3 is TGCAGTGGCATTCTAGCGGACACCTACGAGCAGTACTTC.

V gene TRBV29-1 combines with J gene TRBJ2-1; TRBD2 agrees at 11 bases. J gave up 8 bases and V 3 bases, and 9 bases lay outside the gene matches. Germline lookup yields CDR1 SQVTM and CDR2 ANQGSEA. CDR3 length: 15 amino acids. This CDR3 is CSVEISGRGSDEQFF. In DNA form, the CDR3 reads TGCAGCGTTGAGATTAGCGGGAGGGGTAGTGATGAGCAGTTCTTC.

The chain recombines TRBV12-3 or TRBV12-4 with TRBJ1-4; TRBD1 matches 9 bases. The V segment lost 6 bases and the J segment 8 bases; nucleotides outside the gene matches: 13. This CDR3 has 16 amino acids. The CDR3 DNA sequence: TGTGCCAGCAGCTTTACTGGACAGGGGACGGGAGAAAAACTGTTTTTT. It codes for CASSFTGQGTGEKLFF.

This clonotype was observed a handful of times. The chain joins TRBV5-1 to TRBJ1-4, with 11 bases identical to TRBD1. Trimming took 3 bases from V and 3 from J; bases not matched to a gene: 7. Germline values: CDR1 SGHRS, CDR2 YFSETQ. The CDR3 runs 17 residues. CDR3 residues: CASSYGQGAQPNEKLFF. The CDR3 DNA reads TGCGCCAGCAGCTACGGACAGGGGGCGCAGCCTAATGAAAAACTGTTTTTT.

This clonotype has a handful of counts. The V gene is TRBV3-1, the J gene TRBJ2-3; 12 bases are shared with TRBD2. This CDR3 spans 18 amino acids. Germline CDR1 is LGHDT and CDR2 is YNNKEL (reference sequence). J was trimmed by 0 bases and V by 0 bases; bases with no gene match: 4. For the CDR3, the DNA is TGTGCCAGCAGCCAAGACCTAGCGGGAGGGGGGAGCACAGATACGCAGTATTTT. Translating it yields CASSQDLAGGGSTDTQYF.

V is TRBV5-1 and J is TRBJ2-1; D is uncertain. The germline gives CDR1 SGHRS, CDR2 YFSETQ. Trimming cost V 3 bases and J 6 bases, with 16 bases left between them. The CDR3 is 15 residues long. The CDR3 is CASSSGPAAGNEQFF. CDR3 sequence (DNA): TGCGCCAGCAGCTCTGGACCTGCCGCCGGCAATGAGCAGTTCTTC.

This clonotype was detected ten times or more. V gene TRBV7-2 combines with J gene TRBJ2-1; possible D gene TRBD1, 6 bases. Germline lookup yields CDR1 SGHTA and CDR2 FQGNSA. The CDR3 extends over 15 amino acids. V was clipped by 0 bases and J by 2 bases, with 8 bases between them. As DNA, the CDR3 is TGTGCCAGCAGCTTAGCAGAGGGGGCCTACAATGAGCAGTTCTTC. Amino acids: CASSLAEGAYNEQFF.

The chain uses TRBV10-3 and TRBJ2-3; TRBD1 matches 7 bases. This CDR3 has 13 amino acids. CDR1 is ENHRY, CDR2 SYGVKD, per germline. J gave up 3 bases and V 9 bases, and 6 bases lay outside the gene matches. CDR3 region: CAIRTGATDTQYF. For the CDR3, the DNA is TGTGCCATAAGGACAGGAGCGACAGATACGCAGTATTTT.